What follows describes a single T cell receptor (beta chain). Repertoires were generated with immunoSEQ multiplex PCR, while TCRdb's copy carries only in-frame clones and drops some. The table shows over 8,000 clones, with around nine tenths occurring only once. This sample was included in a study of sequential checkpoint blockade in melanoma. The CDR3 spans 13 residues. Trimming removed 0 bases from V and 4 bases from J, with 7 bases in between. The germline V gene encodes CDR1 SGHTS and CDR2 YDEGEE. As to treatment: randomized to nivolumab then ipilimumab (arm A) or the reverse (arm B). The chain is built from TRBV5-8 and TRBJ1-2; D remains ambiguous. Sequencing was performed on CD8+ T cells sorted from blood (inferred from file names), taken from a patient given nivolumab and ipilimumab in sequence. The sequence was collected from a human donor with melanoma. The CDR3 loop reads CASSLAVLYGYTF. CDR3 bases: TGTGCCAGCAGCTTGGCCGTTCTCTATGGCTACACCTTC. The whole variable domain, filled in from reference TRBV5-8 and TRBJ1-2, reads EAGVTQSPTHLIKTRGQQATLRCSPISGHTSVYWYQQALGLGLQFLLWYDEGEERNRGNFPPRFSGRQFPNYSSELNVNALELEDSALYLCASSLAVLYGYTFGSGTRLTVV.